This T cell receptor beta chain was profiled in a study of cytotoxic CD8 clonotypes in ibrutinib-treated CLL (TCRdb year 2021). With respect to the entire study: The cohort included roughly 15 treatment-naive and approximately twelve relapsed/refractory patients; roughly 17 were IGHV unmutated. Responses were partial in roughly 24 patients and complete in 2; after median around 66 months follow-up, around 15 stayed in remission and roughly twelve progressed. Response samples were obtained after a median of around 11 months of treatment, with a range of about 6 to 40 months. Cryopreserved peripheral blood mononuclear cells were obtained prior to treatment, at the time of response, and at either disease progression or sustained remission. Longitudinal samples were available for about 30% of the roughly 90 trial participants. On average, each sample yielded about 260,000 productive templates and 94,082 productive rearrangements. Patients were still on ibrutinib when every remission and progressive disease sample was collected. Results the study describes overall, beyond this receptor: At baseline, clonality was higher than in age-matched healthy donors and showed a strong correlation with circulating CD8+ T-cell counts. Public clonotypes were rare and either contracted or stayed stable during treatment, and the rise in clonality at ibrutinib response reflected the expansion of private clonotypes. Clonality rose at ibrutinib response, remained stable during sustained remission, and dropped back toward baseline at progression. Sustained-remission and progressing patients did not have matched sampling times, and lymph node repertoires were not examined.

Note on this clone: No cognate antigen has been identified for it. No base quality information exists; no much larger clone differs at one position.

The time point label, as the study defines it: about 11 months on ibrutinib. For TCR beta library preparation, approximately 2 micrograms of genomic DNA were extracted from the cryopreserved PBMCs. High-throughput TCR beta sequencing was performed on longitudinal blood samples from CLL patients receiving ibrutinib monotherapy. The patients took part in an open-label, single-center phase 2 trial of ibrutinib monotherapy. The CDR3 starts with the cysteine, ends with the phenylalanine, and has 13 residues. The entry retains the CDR3 DNA only, 39 bases that are in frame from base 1. V is shortened by 5 bases, J by 8 bases, and the region joining them spans 15 bases. CDR1 and CDR2 were assigned from the germline V gene as MNHEY and SVGAGI. A MiSeq instrument was used for deep resolution sequencing, which targeted depths ranging from 1 in 1 million up to 1 in 200,000 T cells, with coverage averaging 10x for each clonotype. The immunoSEQ hsTCRB Kit was used to generate TCR beta libraries. The study's own analysis went as follows. ImmunoSEQ Data Assistant and ImmunoSEQ Analyzer were used for data analysis, and V, D and J genes were assigned according to IMGT definitions. Clonality was computed as one minus normalized Shannon entropy of productive rearrangement frequencies, ranging from 0 to 1. Only overrepresented clonotypes making up at least 0.05% of the repertoire of each patient were included in the public clonotype analysis. Repertoires from thirteen age-matched healthy donors in immuneACCESS were used as clonality controls. The immuneACCESS repertoire file appears here via TCRdb, limited to in-frame rearrangements. These files lack a portion of the clones; in checked studies, under half of the deficit traces to unresolved V genes, and the cause of the others is not known. For V, J and clone size, that table is used; D and trimming come from the DNA. This sample gives approximately 190,000 clones in total; roughly three quarters of them show up just once. The ten top clones hold around 5.9% of the sample.

The rearranged segments are TRBV6-5 and TRBJ1-2; too little of a D gene remains to name it. This receptor was taken from a human donor with chronic lymphocytic leukemia. This sample comprised PBMCs, obtained after 12 months of ibrutinib treatment. DNA sequence: TGTGCCAGCAGTGACGGGCCACTCTACGGCTACACCTTC. It specifies CASSDGPLYGYTF.